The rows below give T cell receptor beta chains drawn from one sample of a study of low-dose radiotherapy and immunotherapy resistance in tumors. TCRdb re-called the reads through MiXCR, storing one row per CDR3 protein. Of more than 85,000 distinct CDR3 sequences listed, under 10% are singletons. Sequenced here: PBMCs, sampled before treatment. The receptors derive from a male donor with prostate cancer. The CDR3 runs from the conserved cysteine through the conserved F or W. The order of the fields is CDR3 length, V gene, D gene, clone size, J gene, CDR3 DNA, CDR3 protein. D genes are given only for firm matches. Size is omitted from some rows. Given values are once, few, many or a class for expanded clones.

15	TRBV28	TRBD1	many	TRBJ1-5	TGTGCCAGCAGAACAGGGGGAACGGGCAATCAGCCCCAGCATTTT	CASRTGGTGNQPQHF
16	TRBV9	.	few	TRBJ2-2	.	CASRRTGQNTGELFFF
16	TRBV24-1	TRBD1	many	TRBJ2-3	TGTGCCACCAGTGATCCGACAGGGATTAGCACAGATACGCAGTATTTT	CATSDPTGISTDTQYF
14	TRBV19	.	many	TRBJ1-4	TGTGCCAGTAGACCGACAGCGACTAATGAAAAACTGTTTTTT	CASRPTATNEKLFF
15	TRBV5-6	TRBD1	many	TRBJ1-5	TGTGCCAGCAGCCTAAAGGGGGCGAGCAATCAGCCCCAGCATTTT	CASSLKGASNQPQHF
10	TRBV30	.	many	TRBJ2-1	TGTGCCTGGGCCCGAAATGAGCAGTTCTTC	CAWARNEQFF
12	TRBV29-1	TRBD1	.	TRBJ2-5	TGCAGCGCTGACAGGGACCGCGGGACCCAGTACTTC	CSADRDRGTQYF
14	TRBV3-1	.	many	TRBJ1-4	TGTGCCAGCAGCCAAGCGTTCGGAGGTGAAAAACTGTTTTTT	CASSQAFGGEKLFF
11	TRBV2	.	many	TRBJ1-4	TGTGCCAGCAGGGACAGACTGGGTCTGTTTTTT	CASRDRLGLFF
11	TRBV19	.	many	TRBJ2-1	TGTGCCAGTAGTATCCCTCCTGAGCAGTTCTTC	CASSIPPEQFF
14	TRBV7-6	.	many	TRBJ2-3	TGTGCCAGCAGCTCCGGGACCTTAAGGGATACGCAGTATTTT	CASSSGTLRDTQYF
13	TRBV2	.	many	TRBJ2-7	TGTGCCAGCAGTGTGGAGACGAAATCCGAGCAGTACTTC	CASSVETKSEQYF
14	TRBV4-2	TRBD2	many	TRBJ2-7	TGTGCCAGCAGCCGGGGACTAGCTTCCTACGAGCAGTACTTC	CASSRGLASYEQYF
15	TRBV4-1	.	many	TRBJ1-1	TGCGCCAGCAGCCAAGATCCGAACACAGATACTGAAGCTTTCTTT	CASSQDPNTDTEAFF
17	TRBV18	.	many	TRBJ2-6	TGTGCCAGCTCACCCGCAGGGGGGGGCTCTGGGGCCAACGTCCTGACTTTC	CASSPAGGGSGANVLTF
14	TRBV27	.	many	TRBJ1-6	TGTGCCAGCCACGTCGGCAGTTTGAATTCACCCCTCCACTTT	CASHVGSLNSPLHF
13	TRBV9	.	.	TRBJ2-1	TGTGCCAGCAGCGTTGACAGCTGGGAGGAGCAGTTCTTC	CASSVDSWEEQFF
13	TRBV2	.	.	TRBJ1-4	TGTGCCAGCATGGGAGGAACTAATGAAAAACTGTTTTTT	CASMGGTNEKLFF